The 5 T cell receptor beta chains in this list originate from one sample, sequenced in a study of blood T cell repertoires in COVID-19 (dated by TCRdb to 2019 to 2021). Library creation used the immunoSEQ multiplex PCR assay. TCRdb took over this immuneACCESS table, retaining in-frame rearrangements with V and J assigned. Such tables are incomplete; in checked studies, under half of the missing clones stem from an unresolved V gene, and the remainder is unexplained. The sample has about 250,000 clones on record, less than 90% of them singletons. The ten top clones hold about 1.5% of the sample. The sample taken for sequencing was peripheral blood. Receptors originate from a woman between 35 and 50 years old who had recovered from COVID-19.

For the CDR3, the DNA is TGTGCCAGCAGCTTACTGCAGACTAGCACAGATACGCAGTATTTT. Its protein is CASSLLQTSTDTQYF. V and J are TRBV7-9 and TRBJ2-3, with D unresolved. The CDR3 is 15 amino acids. Trimming removed 2 bases at V and 0 bases at J, with 9 bases between. Germline V gives CDR1 SEHNR, CDR2 FQNEAQ (reference sequence). Variable domain in full (rest from reference TRBV7-9 and TRBJ2-3): DTGVSQNPRHKITKRGQNVTFRCDPISEHNRLYWYRQTLGQGPEFLTYFQNEAQLEKSRLLSDRFSAERPKGSFSTLEIQRTEQGDSAMYLCASSLLQTSTDTQYFGPGTRLTVL.

This chain connects TRBV4-1 to TRBJ2-3; 8 bases line up with TRBD2. Germline CDR1 is MGHRA and CDR2 is YSYEKL. The J segment lost 6 bases and the V segment lost 4 bases, leaving 15 bases of the junction unmatched. The CDR3 consists of 17 residues. The CDR3 sequence: CASSRVSGTTPVDTQYF. For the CDR3, the DNA is TGCGCCAGCAGCCGGGTTAGCGGGACCACACCCGTGGATACGCAGTATTTT.

This chain connects TRBV9 to TRBJ1-2; 8 nucleotides agree with TRBD1. J gave up 5 bases and V 0 bases, and 3 bases lay outside the gene matches. CDR3 length equals 14 residues. Germline CDR1 SGDLS, CDR2 YYNGEE. CDR3 amino acids: CASSVDRGTYGYTF. In DNA form, the CDR3 reads TGTGCCAGCAGCGTAGACAGGGGGACATATGGCTACACCTTC.

The chain uses TRBV6-5 and TRBJ1-4, with no clear D. CDR1 and CDR2 from the germline V gene are MNHEY and SVGAGI. V was shortened by 0 bases and J by 8 bases, with 13 bases between the two germline ends. The CDR3 runs 15 residues. As DNA, the CDR3 is TGTGCCAGCAGTTACTCGCGGTGGATCCCCGAAAAACTGTTTTTT. This gives the protein CASSYSRWIPEKLFF.

The rearrangement joins TRBV11-2 to TRBJ1-1; 8 bases agree with TRBD1. Per germline, CDR1 SGHAT and CDR2 FQNNGV. With V trimmed by 5 bases and J by 1 base, 3 bases remained unmatched. CDR3 length: 14 residues. Here the CDR3 DNA reads TGTGCCAGCAGCGGACAGGGTCGGAACACTGAAGCTTTCTTT. This translates into CASSGQGRNTEAFF.